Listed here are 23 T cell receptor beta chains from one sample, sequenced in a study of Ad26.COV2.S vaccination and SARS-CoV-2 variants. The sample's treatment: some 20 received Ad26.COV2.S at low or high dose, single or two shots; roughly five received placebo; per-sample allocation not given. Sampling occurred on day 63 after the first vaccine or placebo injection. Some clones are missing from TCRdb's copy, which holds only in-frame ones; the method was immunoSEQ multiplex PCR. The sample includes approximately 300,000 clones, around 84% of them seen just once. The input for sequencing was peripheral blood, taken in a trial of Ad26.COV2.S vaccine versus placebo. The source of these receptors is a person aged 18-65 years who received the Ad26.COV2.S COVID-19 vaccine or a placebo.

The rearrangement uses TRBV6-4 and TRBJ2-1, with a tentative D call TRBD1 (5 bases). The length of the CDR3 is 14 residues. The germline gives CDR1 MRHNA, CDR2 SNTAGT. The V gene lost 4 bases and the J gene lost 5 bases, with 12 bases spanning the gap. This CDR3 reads CASSASTEHNEQFF. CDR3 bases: TGTGCCAGCAGTGCATCGACAGAACACAATGAGCAGTTCTTC.

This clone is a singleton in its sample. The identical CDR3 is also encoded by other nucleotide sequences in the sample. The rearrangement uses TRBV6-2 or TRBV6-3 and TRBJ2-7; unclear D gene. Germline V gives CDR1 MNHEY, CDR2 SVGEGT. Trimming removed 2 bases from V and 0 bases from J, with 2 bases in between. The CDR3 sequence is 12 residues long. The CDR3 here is CASSYPSYEQYF. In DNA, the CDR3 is TGTGCCAGCAGTTACCCCTCCTACGAGCAGTACTTC.

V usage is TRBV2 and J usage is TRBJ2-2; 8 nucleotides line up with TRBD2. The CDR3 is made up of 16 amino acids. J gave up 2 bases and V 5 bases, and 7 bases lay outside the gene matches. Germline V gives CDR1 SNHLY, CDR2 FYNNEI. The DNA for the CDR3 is TGTGCCAGCAGTTTTCGGGGGGGCAGAAACACCGGGGAGCTGTTTTTT. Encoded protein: CASSFRGGRNTGELFF.

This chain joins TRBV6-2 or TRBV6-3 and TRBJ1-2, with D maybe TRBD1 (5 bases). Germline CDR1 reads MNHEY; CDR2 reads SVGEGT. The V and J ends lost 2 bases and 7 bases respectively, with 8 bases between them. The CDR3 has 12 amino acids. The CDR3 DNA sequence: TGTGCCAGCAGTTACGGGCAGGGTGGCTACACCTTC. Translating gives CASSYGQGGYTF.

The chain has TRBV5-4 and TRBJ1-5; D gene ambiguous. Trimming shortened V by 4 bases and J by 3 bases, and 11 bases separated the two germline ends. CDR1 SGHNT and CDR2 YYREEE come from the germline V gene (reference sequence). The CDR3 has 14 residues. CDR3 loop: CASSLPGYNQPQHF. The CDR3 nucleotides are TGTGCCAGCAGCCTTCCCGGTTACAATCAGCCCCAGCATTTT.

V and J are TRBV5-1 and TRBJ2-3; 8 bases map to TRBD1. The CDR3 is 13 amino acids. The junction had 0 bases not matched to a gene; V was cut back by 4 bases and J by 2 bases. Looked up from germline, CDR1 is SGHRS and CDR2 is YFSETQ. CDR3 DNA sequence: TGCGCCAGCAGCCAGGGGGCCACAGATACGCAGTATTTT. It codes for CASSQGATDTQYF.

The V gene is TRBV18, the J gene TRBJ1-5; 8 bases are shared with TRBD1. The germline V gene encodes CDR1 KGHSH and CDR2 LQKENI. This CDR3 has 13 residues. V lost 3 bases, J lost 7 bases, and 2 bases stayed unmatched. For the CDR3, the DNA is TGTGCCAGCTCACCCCCAGGGGGCCAGCCCCAGCATTTT. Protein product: CASSPPGGQPQHF.

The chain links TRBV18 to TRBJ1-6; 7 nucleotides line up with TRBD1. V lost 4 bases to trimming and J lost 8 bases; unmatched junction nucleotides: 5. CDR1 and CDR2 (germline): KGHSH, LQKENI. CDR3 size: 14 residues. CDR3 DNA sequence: TGTGCCAGCTCACGACAGGGCAGGGATTCACCCCTCCACTTT. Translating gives CASSRQGRDSPLHF.

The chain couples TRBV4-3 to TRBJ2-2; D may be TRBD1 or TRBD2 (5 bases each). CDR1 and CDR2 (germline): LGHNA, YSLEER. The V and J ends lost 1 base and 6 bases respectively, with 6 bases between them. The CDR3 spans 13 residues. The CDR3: CASSQGGSGELFF. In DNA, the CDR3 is TGCGCCAGCAGCCAAGGGGGGTCCGGGGAGCTGTTTTTT.

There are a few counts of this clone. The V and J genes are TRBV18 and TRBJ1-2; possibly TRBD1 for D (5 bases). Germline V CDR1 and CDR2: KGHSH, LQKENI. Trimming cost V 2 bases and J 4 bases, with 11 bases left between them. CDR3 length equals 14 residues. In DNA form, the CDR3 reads TGTGCCAGCTCACCAGACACCAGGGCCTATGGCTACACCTTC. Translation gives CASSPDTRAYGYTF.

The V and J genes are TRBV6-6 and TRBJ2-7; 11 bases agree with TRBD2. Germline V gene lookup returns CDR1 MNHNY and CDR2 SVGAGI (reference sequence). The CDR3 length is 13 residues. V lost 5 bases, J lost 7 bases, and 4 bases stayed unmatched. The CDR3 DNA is TGTGCCAGCAGTCAATGGACTAGCGGGGAGCAGTACTTC. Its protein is CASSQWTSGEQYF.

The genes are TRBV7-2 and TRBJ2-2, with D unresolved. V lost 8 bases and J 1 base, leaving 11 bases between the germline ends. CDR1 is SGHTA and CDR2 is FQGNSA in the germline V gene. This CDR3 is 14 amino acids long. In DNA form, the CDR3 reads TGTGCCAGCCGGCTGCGCCAGAACACCGGGGAGCTGTTTTTT. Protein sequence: CASRLRQNTGELFF.

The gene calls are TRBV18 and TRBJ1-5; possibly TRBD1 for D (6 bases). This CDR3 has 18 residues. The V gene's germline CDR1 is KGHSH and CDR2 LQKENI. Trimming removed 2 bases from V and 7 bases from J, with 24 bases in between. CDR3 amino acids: CASSPVAGGARNMQPQHF. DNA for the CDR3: TGTGCCAGCTCACCAGTGGCCGGGGGCGCGCGTAATATGCAGCCCCAGCATTTT.

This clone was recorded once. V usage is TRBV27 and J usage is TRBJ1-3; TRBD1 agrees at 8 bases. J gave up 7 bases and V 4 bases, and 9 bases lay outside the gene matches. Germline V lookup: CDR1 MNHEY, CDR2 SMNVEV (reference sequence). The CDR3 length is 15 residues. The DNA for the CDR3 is TGTGCCAGCAGTTCAAGGGGCAGGGGGCTGAACACCATATATTTT. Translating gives CASSSRGRGLNTIYF.

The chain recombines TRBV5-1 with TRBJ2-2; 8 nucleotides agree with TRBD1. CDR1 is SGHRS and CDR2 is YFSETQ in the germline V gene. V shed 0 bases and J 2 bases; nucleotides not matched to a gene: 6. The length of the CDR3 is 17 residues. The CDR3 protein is CASSLATGTGNTGELFF. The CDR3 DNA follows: TGCGCCAGCAGCTTGGCTACCGGGACAGGAAACACCGGGGAGCTGTTTTTT.

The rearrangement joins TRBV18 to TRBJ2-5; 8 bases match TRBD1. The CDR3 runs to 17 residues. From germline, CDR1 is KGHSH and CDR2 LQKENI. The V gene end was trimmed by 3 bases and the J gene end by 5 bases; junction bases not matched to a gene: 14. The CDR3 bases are TGTGCCAGCTCACCCCTGAAGACAGGGGTCATCGCGGAGACCCAGTACTTC. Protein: CASSPLKTGVIAETQYF.

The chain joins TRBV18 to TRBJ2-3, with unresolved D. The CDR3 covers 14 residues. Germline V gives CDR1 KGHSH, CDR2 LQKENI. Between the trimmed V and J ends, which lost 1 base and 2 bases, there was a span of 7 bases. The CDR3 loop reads CASSPQDATDTQYF. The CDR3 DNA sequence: TGTGCCAGCTCACCACAAGACGCCACAGATACGCAGTATTTT.

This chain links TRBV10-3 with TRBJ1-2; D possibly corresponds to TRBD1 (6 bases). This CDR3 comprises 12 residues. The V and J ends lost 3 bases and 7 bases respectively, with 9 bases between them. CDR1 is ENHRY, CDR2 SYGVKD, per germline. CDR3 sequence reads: CAISEPQGGYTF. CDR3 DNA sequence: TGTGCCATCAGTGAACCACAGGGTGGCTACACCTTC.

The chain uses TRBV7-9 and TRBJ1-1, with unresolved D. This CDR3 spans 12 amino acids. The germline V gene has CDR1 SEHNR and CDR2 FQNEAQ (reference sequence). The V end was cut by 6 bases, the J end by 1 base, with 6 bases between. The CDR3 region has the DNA TGTGCCAGCAGTTCTAAGAACACTGAAGCTTTCTTT. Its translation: CASSSKNTEAFF.

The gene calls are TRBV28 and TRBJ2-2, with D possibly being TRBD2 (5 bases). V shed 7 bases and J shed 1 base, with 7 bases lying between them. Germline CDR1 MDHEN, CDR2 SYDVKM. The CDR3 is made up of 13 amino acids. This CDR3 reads CASNEGNTGELFF. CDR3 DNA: TGTGCCAGCAACGAGGGGAACACCGGGGAGCTGTTTTTT.

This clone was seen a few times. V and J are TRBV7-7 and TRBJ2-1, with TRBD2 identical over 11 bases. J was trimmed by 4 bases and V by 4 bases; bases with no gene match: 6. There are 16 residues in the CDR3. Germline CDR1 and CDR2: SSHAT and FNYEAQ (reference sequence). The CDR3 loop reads CASSSNLAGGYNEQFF. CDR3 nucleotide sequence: TGTGCCAGCAGCTCGAATCTAGCGGGGGGTTACAATGAGCAGTTCTTC.

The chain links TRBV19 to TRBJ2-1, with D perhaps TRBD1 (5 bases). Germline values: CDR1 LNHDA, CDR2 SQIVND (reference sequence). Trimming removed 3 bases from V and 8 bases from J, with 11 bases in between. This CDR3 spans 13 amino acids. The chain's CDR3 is CASSIQGRDEQFF. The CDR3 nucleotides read TGTGCCAGTAGTATCCAGGGTAGGGATGAGCAGTTCTTC.

The DNA for the CDR3 is TGTGCCAGCTCACCAACGAGGGGGTCCTACAATGAGCAGTTCTTC. It yields the protein CASSPTRGSYNEQFF. J is TRBJ2-1 and V is TRBV18, with a weak D call TRBD1 (6 bases). Germline CDR1 reads KGHSH; CDR2 reads LQKENI. V was cut by 2 bases and J by 1 base, with 9 bases left in between. This CDR3 contains 15 residues.